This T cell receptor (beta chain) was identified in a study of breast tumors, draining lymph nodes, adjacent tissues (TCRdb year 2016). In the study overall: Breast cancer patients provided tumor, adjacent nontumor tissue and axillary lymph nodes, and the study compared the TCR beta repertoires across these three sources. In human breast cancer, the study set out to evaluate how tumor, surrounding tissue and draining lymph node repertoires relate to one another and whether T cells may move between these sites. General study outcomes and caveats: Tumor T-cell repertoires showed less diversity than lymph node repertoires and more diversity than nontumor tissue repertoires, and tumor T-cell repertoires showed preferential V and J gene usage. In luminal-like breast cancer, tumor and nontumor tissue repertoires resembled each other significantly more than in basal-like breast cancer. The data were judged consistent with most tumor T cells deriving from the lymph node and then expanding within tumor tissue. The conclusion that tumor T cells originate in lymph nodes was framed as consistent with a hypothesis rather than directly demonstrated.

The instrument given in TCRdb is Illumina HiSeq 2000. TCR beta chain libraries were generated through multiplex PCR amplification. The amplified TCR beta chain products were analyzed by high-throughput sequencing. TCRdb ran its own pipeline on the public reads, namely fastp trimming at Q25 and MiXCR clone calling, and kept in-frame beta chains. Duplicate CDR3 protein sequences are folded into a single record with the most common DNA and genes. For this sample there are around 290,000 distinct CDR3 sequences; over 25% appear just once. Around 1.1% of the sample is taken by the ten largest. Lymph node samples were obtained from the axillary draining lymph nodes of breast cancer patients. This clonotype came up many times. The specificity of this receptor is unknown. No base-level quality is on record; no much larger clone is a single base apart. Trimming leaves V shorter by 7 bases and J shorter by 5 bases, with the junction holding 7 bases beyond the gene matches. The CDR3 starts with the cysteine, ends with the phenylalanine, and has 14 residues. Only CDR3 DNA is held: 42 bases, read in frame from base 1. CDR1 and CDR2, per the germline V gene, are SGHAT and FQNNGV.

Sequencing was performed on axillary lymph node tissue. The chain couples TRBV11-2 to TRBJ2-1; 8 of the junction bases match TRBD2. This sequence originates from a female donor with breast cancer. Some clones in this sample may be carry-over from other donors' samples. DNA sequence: TGTGCCAGCAACGGGAGGGCCGTTAACAATGAGCAGTTCTTC. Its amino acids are CASNGRAVNNEQFF.